Each of the 16 T cell receptor beta chains below was sequenced from the same sample in a study of control samples from healthy donors and cancer patients. Sequencing used immunoSEQ multiplex PCR; TCRdb keeps in-frame clones, though not all of them. The table lists about 140,000 clones, roughly nine tenths of them singletons, with about 7.1% in the top ten. The sample comprised blood. These receptors all come from a man aged 18 to 30 in good health.

The chain couples TRBV7-2 to TRBJ1-1; D might be TRBD1 (5 bases). V lost 2 bases to trimming and J lost 4 bases, with 11 bases between them. Germline V lookup: CDR1 SGHTA, CDR2 FQGNSA. The CDR3 has 14 residues. This chain's CDR3 is CASSLWGESTEAFF. The CDR3 coding sequence is TGTGCCAGCAGCTTATGGGGGGAGAGCACTGAAGCTTTCTTT.

This chain uses TRBV7-3 with TRBJ2-5; 8 positions agree with TRBD2. Trimming at V came to 0 bases and at J to 8 bases, leaving 8 bases not matched to a gene. The CDR3 has 15 residues. Looked up from germline, CDR1 is SGHTA and CDR2 is FQGTGA. The CDR3 loop is CASSLTHSSGETQYF. The CDR3, as DNA: TGTGCCAGCAGCTTAACGCATAGTAGCGGGGAAACCCAGTACTTC.

CDR3 sequence reads: CASGKWGGSYEQYF. Written as DNA, the CDR3 is TGTGCCAGCGGGAAATGGGGGGGCTCCTACGAGCAGTACTTC. The genes are TRBV27 and TRBJ2-7; 7 nucleotides agree with TRBD2. Germline loops: CDR1 MNHEY, CDR2 SMNVEV (reference sequence). V shed 8 bases, J shed 0 bases, and the junction held 7 bases outside the gene matches. This CDR3 is built from 14 residues.

This clone was detected only a few times. The chain is built from TRBV3-1 (or the pseudogene TRBV3-2) and TRBJ1-1; weak D call: TRBD1 (6 bases). The CDR3 has 14 amino acids. In germline, CDR1 is LGHDT, CDR2 YNNKEL (reference sequence). V was clipped by 9 bases and J by 2 bases, with 16 bases between them. CDR3 DNA sequence: TGTGCCAGTCATAGGGGGGGCCCCAACACTGAAGCTTTCTTT. This gives the protein CASHRGGPNTEAFF.

This clone was observed once. The CDR3 region is CASSSTVSPYNEQFF. For the CDR3, the DNA is TGCGCCAGCAGCAGTACAGTTAGCCCCTACAATGAGCAGTTCTTC. J is TRBJ2-1 and V is TRBV5-1; D is unresolved. The CDR3 has 15 amino acids. V lost 4 bases, J lost 2 bases, and 13 bases lay in between. The germline gives CDR1 SGHRS, CDR2 YFSETQ.

The CDR3 DNA reads TGCGCCAGCAGCCAGGCCGGACAGGGTGGTACCTACGAGCAGTACTTC. Amino acid sequence: CASSQAGQGGTYEQYF. This sequence joins TRBV4-1 and TRBJ2-7; 8 bases agree with TRBD1. V gave up 3 bases and J gave up 2 bases; unmatched junction bases: 9. Looked up from germline, CDR1 is MGHRA and CDR2 is YSYEKL. The CDR3 is 16 amino acids.

The gene calls are TRBV28 and TRBJ2-3; D could derive from TRBD1 or TRBD2 (5 bases each). Germline assignment: CDR1 MDHEN and CDR2 SYDVKM. Deletions cut 2 bases from V and 4 bases from J, with 25 bases between. The CDR3 contains 19 residues. CDR3 in amino acids: CASSLRGFGTGSRADTQYF. CDR3 nucleotides: TGTGCCAGCAGTTTAAGGGGATTTGGGACGGGCTCCCGCGCAGATACGCAGTATTTT.

The V and J genes are TRBV5-1 and TRBJ1-1; D possibly corresponds to TRBD1 (5 bases). Germline CDR1 and CDR2: SGHRS and YFSETQ. This CDR3 comprises 13 residues. Trimming stripped 7 bases from V and 1 base from J, with 11 bases between. The CDR3 nucleotides read TGCGCCAGCCGTCGTGGGGGGAACACTGAAGCTTTCTTT. Encoded protein: CASRRGGNTEAFF.

The chain couples TRBV11-2 to TRBJ1-2, with D maybe TRBD1 (5 bases). V was trimmed by 4 bases and J by 4 bases, leaving 16 bases between them. Germline loops: CDR1 SGHAT, CDR2 FQNNGV. The CDR3 is 15 residues long. In DNA, the CDR3 is TGTGCCAGCAGCTCCCTGTCGGGGAGGGGCTATGGCTACACCTTC. Protein sequence: CASSSLSGRGYGYTF.

The J gene is TRBJ2-1, the V gene TRBV27; 11 bases agree with TRBD2. Per the germline V gene, CDR1 is MNHEY and CDR2 is SMNVEV (reference sequence). J gave up 7 bases and V 5 bases, and 7 bases lay outside the gene matches. The CDR3 has 15 residues. CDR3: CASSKTSGAENEQFF. The CDR3, as DNA: TGTGCCAGCAGTAAGACTAGCGGGGCTGAGAATGAGCAGTTCTTC.

The chain uses TRBV2 and TRBJ2-7, with 9 bases fitting TRBD1. CDR1 and CDR2 from the germline V gene are SNHLY and FYNNEI. Unmatched junction bases numbered 3, after V lost 1 base and J lost 2 bases. The CDR3 loop spans 15 amino acids. The CDR3 reads CASSEGTGVAYEQYF. The CDR3 DNA reads as TGTGCCAGCAGTGAAGGGACAGGGGTGGCCTACGAGCAGTACTTC. The full variable domain, its missing parts supplied by reference TRBV2 and TRBJ2-7, is EPEVTQTPSHQVTQMGQEVILRCVPISNHLYFYWYRQILGQKVEFLVSFYNNEISEKSEIFDDQFSVERPDGSNFTLKIRSTKLEDSAMYFCASSEGTGVAYEQYFGPGTRLTVT.

The chain couples TRBV11-2 to TRBJ2-7, with 8 bases fitting TRBD1. Per the germline V gene, CDR1 is SGHAT and CDR2 is FQNNGV. The length of the CDR3 is 15 residues. V shed 4 bases and J 3 bases; nucleotides not matched to a gene: 8. CDR3 region: CASSSRRTGNYEQYF. In DNA, the CDR3 is TGTGCCAGCAGCTCGAGAAGGACAGGGAACTACGAGCAGTACTTC.

The chain joins TRBV4-2 to TRBJ2-7; 10 bases match TRBD2. The CDR3 covers 16 residues. Trimming removed 0 bases from V and 4 bases from J; junction bases left unmatched: 6. Looked up from germline, CDR1 is LGHNA and CDR2 is YNFKEQ. The CDR3: CASSQELSGGVYEQYF. Here the CDR3 DNA reads TGTGCCAGCAGCCAAGAATTAAGCGGGGGGGTGTACGAGCAGTACTTC.

As to this clone: Sequence at one end of the junction differs from germline and may be a read error. Distinct nucleotide sequences in the sample also encode this CDR3. V and J are TRBV3-1 (or the pseudogene TRBV3-2) and TRBJ1-2; the match to TRBD1 covers 10 bases. The CDR3 sequence is 14 residues long. Germline CDR1 and CDR2: LGHDT and YNNKEL (reference sequence). In DNA, the CDR3 is TGTGCCAGCAGCCCGACAGGGGGCCACTATGGTTACACCTTC. It is translated as CASSPTGGHYGYTF.

V gene TRBV7-3 combines with J gene TRBJ2-3, with no clear D. This CDR3 region has 15 residues. Trimming stripped 2 bases from V and 0 bases from J, with 9 bases between. CDR1 and CDR2 from the germline V gene are SGHTA and FQGTGA. CDR3 nucleotide sequence: TGTGCCAGCAGCTTATCGGACGGAAGCACAGATACGCAGTATTTT. Residues: CASSLSDGSTDTQYF.

This chain uses TRBV7-2 with TRBJ2-7, with TRBD1 as a possible D gene (6 bases). The germline CDR1 and CDR2 sequences are SGHTA and FQGNSA. V was cut by 6 bases and J by 4 bases, with 13 bases left in between. The CDR3 runs to 13 residues. The CDR3 sequence: CASRPTGIYEQYF. CDR3 nucleotides: TGTGCCAGCAGACCTACAGGGATTTACGAGCAGTACTTC.